This note documents a single T cell receptor beta chain sequence. The data were taken from a study of blood T cell repertoires in COVID-19. All enrollees were about 18 to 100 years old and from 20 to 30 US areas. Recovered Cohort 3 donors showed two negative PCRs, clearance, or symptom resolution. In the study's own analysis: For nucleated cells, counts were estimated from reference gene primer amplification. Some clones are missing from TCRdb's copy, which holds only in-frame ones; the method was immunoSEQ multiplex PCR. That table is the source of V, J and clone size, and D and trimming were worked out from the DNA. The sample contains around 300,000 clones, around 89% of which appear only once. Looked up from germline, CDR1 is LNHDA and CDR2 is SQIVND (reference sequence). Trimming removed 5 bases from V and 7 bases from J, with 8 bases in between. The CDR3 is 11 residues long.

The V gene is TRBV19, the J gene TRBJ1-1; D is ambiguous. Sequencing was done on a sample of PBMCs or T cells enriched from blood (not recorded which). The TCR originated in a woman under 30 who had recovered from COVID-19. Here the CDR3 DNA reads TGTGCCAGTAGTTATATCTATGAAGCTTTCTTT. The encoded protein is CASSYIYEAFF.